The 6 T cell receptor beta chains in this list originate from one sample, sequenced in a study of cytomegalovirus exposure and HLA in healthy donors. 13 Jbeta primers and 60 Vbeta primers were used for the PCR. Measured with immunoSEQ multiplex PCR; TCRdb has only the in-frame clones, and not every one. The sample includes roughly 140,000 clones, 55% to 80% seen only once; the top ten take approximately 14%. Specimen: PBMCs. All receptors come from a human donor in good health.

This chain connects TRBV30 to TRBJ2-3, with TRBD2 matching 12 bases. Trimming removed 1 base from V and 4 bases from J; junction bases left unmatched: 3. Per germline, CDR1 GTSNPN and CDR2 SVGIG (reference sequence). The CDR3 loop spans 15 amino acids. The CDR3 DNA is TGTGCCTGGAGTGCTCTAGCGGGAGGGCCAGATACGCAGTATTTT. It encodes CAWSALAGGPDTQYF. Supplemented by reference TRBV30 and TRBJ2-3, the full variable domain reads SQTIHQWPATLVQPVGSPLSLECTVEGTSNPNLYWYRQAAGRGLQLLFYSVGIGQISSEVPQNLSASRPQDRQFILSSKKLLLSDSGFYLCAWSALAGGPDTQYFGPGTRLTVL.

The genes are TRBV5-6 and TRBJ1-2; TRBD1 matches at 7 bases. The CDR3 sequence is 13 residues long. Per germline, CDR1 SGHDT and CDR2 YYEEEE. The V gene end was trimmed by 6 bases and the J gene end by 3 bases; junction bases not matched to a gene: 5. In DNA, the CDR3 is TGTGCCAGCACCACAACAGGGGACTATGGCTACACCTTC. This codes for CASTTTGDYGYTF.

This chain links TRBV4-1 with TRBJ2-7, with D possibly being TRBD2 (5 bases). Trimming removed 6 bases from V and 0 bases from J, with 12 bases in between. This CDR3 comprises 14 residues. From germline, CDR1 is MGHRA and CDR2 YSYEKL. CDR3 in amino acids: CASRPTRISYEQYF. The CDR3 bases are TGCGCCAGCAGACCCACTAGAATCTCCTACGAGCAGTACTTC.

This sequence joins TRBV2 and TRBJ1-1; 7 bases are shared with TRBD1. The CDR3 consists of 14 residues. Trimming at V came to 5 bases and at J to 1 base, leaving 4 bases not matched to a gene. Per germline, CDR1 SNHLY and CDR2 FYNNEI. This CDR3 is CASSPRTGNTEAFF. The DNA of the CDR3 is TGTGCCAGCAGTCCCCGGACAGGGAACACTGAAGCTTTCTTT. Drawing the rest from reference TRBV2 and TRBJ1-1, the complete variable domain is EPEVTQTPSHQVTQMGQEVILRCVPISNHLYFYWYRQILGQKVEFLVSFYNNEISEKSEIFDDQFSVERPDGSNFTLKIRSTKLEDSAMYFCASSPRTGNTEAFFGQGTRLTVV.

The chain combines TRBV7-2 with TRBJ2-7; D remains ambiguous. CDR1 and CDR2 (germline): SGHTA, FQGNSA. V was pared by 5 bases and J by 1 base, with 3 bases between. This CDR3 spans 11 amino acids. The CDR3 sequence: CASSVSYEQYF. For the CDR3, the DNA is TGTGCCAGCAGCGTATCCTACGAGCAGTACTTC.

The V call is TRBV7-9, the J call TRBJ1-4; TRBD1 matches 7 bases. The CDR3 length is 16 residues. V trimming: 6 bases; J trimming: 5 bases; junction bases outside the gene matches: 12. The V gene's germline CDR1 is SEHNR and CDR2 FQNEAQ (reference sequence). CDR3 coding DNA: TGTGCCAGCAGTCTGCAAGGACAGGTGATAAATGAAAAACTGTTTTTT. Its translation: CASSLQGQVINEKLFF.